This TCR beta chain was retrieved from a study of blood T cell repertoires in COVID-19. Study overall: COVID-19 samples from acute and convalescent phases originated in the United States, Italy and Spain.

Methods used by the authors: Nucleated cell counts were estimated from reference gene primer amplification. Data came from immunoSEQ multiplex PCR; TCRdb stores just in-frame clones and leaves some out. V, J and clone size are taken as reported in that table, and D and trimming were inferred from the DNA itself. The sample contains some 340,000 clones, about 87% of which appear only once. V gave up 1 base and J gave up 2 bases, with 12 bases separating them. There are 16 residues in the CDR3. Per germline, CDR1 SGHTA and CDR2 FQGNSA. The gene calls are TRBV7-2 and TRBJ1-3; a weak D match, TRBD1 (5 bases). The source is a woman younger than 45 who had recovered from COVID-19. The sample comprised PBMCs or T cells enriched from blood (not recorded which). The CDR3 loop reads CASSLGPGRTGNTIYF. The DNA of the CDR3 is TGTGCCAGCAGCTTAGGTCCAGGGCGAACTGGAAACACCATATATTTT.